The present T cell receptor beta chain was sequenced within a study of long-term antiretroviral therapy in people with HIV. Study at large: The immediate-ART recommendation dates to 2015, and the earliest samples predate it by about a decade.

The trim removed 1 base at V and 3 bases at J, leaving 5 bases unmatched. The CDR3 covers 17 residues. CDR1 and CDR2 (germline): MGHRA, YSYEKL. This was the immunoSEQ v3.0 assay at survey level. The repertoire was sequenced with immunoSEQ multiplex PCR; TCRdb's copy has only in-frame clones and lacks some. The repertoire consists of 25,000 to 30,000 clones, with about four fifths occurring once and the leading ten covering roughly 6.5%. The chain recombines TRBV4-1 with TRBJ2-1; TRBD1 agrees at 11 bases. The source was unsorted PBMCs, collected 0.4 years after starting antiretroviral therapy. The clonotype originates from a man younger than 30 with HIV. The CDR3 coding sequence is TGCGCCAGCAGCCAAGCCCGGACAGGGGGCTACTACAATGAGCAGTTCTTC. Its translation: CASSQARTGGYYNEQFF.